The clone carrying this T cell receptor (beta chain) occurred once. The data derive from a study of T cell changes during pregnancy in multiple sclerosis. Here immunoSEQ multiplex PCR was the method, and the copy in TCRdb shows in-frame clones only, minus some. The sample lists about 56,000 clones, about nine tenths seen once, with approximately 2.1% in the top ten. Trimming left V 1 base short and J 5 bases short, with 12 bases between. There are 14 residues in the CDR3. Germline-derived CDR1 and CDR2 are PRHDT and FYEKMQ (reference sequence). The sequence was collected from a female donor in good health, enrolled as a control in a pregnancy study. V usage is TRBV13 and J usage is TRBJ2-7; no clear D. The sequenced sample was peripheral blood, obtained in the first trimester of pregnancy. CDR3 coding DNA: TGTGCCAGCAGCTTAGCGGGTGAGAACAACGAGCAGTACTTC. It yields the protein CASSLAGENNEQYF.